This T cell receptor (beta chain) was identified in a study of early T cells in non-severe SARS-CoV-2 infection. Overall study: Chains from this unsorted whole-blood bulk RNA could not be paired. Study-wide results and caveats: Database matching using VDJdb favored anti-spike CD8 responses, with private and CD4 specificities left missing.

Unique molecular identifiers tagged individual cDNA molecules. TCRdb processed the 5' RACE reads anew with MiXCR; each CDR3 protein has one entry. The table shows fewer than 50,000 distinct CDR3 sequences, with 5.5% to 6.5% occurring only once. A note on this clonotype: Antigen: not known.

This CDR3 has 13 amino acids. V lost 4 bases to trimming and J lost 4 bases, with 10 bases between them. The clonotype was recovered from an adult who was a healthcare worker with PCR-confirmed SARS-CoV-2 infection or an uninfected control (not recorded which). The chain couples TRBV12-3 or TRBV12-4 to TRBJ2-5; D might be TRBD1 (6 bases). The specimen was whole blood. The CDR3 nucleotides read TGTGCCAGCAGTTCAGGGGATCGAGAGACCCAGTACTTC. It yields the protein CASSSGDRETQYF.